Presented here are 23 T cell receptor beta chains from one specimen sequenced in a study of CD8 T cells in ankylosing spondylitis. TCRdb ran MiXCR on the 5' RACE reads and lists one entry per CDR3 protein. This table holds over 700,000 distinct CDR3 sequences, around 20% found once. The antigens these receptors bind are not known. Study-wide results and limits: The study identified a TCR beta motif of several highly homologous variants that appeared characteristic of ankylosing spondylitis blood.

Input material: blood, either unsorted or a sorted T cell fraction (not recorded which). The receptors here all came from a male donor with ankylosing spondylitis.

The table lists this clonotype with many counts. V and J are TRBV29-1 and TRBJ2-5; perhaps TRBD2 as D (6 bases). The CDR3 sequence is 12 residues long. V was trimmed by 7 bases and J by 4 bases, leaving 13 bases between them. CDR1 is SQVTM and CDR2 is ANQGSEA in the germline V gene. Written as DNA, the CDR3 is TGCAGCGCTGGGAGGTTGGCAGAGACCCAGTACTTC. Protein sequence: CSAGRLAETQYF.

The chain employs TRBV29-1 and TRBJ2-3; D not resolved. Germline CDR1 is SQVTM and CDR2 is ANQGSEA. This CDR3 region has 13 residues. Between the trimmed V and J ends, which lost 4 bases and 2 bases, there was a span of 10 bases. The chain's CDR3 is CSVGQHFTDTQYF. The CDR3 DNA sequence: TGCAGCGTTGGGCAGCATTTCACAGATACGCAGTATTTT.

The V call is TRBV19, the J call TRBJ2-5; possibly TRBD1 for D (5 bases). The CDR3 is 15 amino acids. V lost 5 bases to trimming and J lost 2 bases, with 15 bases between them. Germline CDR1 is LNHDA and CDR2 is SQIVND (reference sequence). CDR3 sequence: CASSRWGSQQETQYF. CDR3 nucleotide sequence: TGTGCCAGTAGTCGGTGGGGCAGCCAGCAAGAGACCCAGTACTTC.

CDR3 nucleotides: TGTGCCAGCAGTTTAGGGTTGGTTACAGGGGATGGGGATACGCAGTATTTT. It yields the protein CASSLGLVTGDGDTQYF. This chain connects TRBV12-3 or TRBV12-4 to TRBJ2-3; 7 nucleotides line up with TRBD1. This CDR3 spans 17 amino acids. The ends lost 1 base at V and 6 bases at J; junction bases unmatched: 13.

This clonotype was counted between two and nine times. The DNA of the CDR3 is TGCGCCAGCAGCCATGCGCGACAAGACACTGAAGCTTTCTTT. Protein product: CASSHARQDTEAFF. This sequence joins TRBV4-1 and TRBJ1-1; D remains ambiguous. The ends were cut back, 3 bases at V and 3 bases at J, with 11 bases in the middle. There are 14 residues in the CDR3. CDR1 and CDR2 (germline): MGHRA, YSYEKL.

CDR3 residues: CASSPRWNTEAFF. The CDR3 DNA reads as TGTGCCAGCAGCCCCCGGTGGAACACTGAAGCTTTCTTT. The chain carries TRBV14 and TRBJ1-1, with D hard to call. V was cut by 4 bases and J by 1 base, with 7 bases left in between. The CDR3 sequence is 13 residues long. Germline-derived CDR1 and CDR2 are SGHDN and FVKESK.

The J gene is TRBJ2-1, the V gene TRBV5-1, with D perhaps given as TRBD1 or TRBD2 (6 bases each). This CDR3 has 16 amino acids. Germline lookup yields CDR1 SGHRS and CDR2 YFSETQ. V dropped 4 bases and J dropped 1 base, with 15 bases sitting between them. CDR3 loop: CASSGWGAASYNEQFF. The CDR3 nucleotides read TGCGCCAGCAGCGGTTGGGGGGCGGCTTCCTACAATGAGCAGTTCTTC.

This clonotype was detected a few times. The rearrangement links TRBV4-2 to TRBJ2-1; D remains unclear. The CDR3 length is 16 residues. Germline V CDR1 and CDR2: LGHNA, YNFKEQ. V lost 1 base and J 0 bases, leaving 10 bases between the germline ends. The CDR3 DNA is TGTGCCAGCAGCCAAGCCACCGGACGCTCCTACAATGAGCAGTTCTTC. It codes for CASSQATGRSYNEQFF.

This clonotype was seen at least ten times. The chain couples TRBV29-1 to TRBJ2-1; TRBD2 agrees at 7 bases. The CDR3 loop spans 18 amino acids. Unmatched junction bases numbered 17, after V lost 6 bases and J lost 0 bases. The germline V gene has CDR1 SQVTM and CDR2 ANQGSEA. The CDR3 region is CSVRLGLLAPSSYNEQFF. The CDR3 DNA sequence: TGCAGCGTCCGACTAGGGTTACTAGCGCCGAGCTCCTACAATGAGCAGTTCTTC.

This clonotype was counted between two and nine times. In DNA form, the CDR3 reads TGCAGCGTTGGGATGTTGAGCGGGAGCCCCTACGAGCAGTACTTC. Protein product: CSVGMLSGSPYEQYF. The chain uses TRBV29-1 and TRBJ2-7, with 8 bases that match TRBD2. Germline CDR1 is SQVTM and CDR2 is ANQGSEA. Trimming took 4 bases from V and 2 from J; bases not matched to a gene: 10. This CDR3 is 15 amino acids long.

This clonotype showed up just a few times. The CDR3 DNA sequence: TGTGCCAGCAGTTCAGGAAGTAGAGGACTAAACTATGGCTACACCTTC. It encodes CASSSGSRGLNYGYTF. The chain combines TRBV27 with TRBJ1-2, with D uncertain. This CDR3 comprises 16 residues. The V end was cut by 4 bases, the J end by 2 bases, with 17 bases between. Per the germline V gene, CDR1 is MNHEY and CDR2 is SMNVEV (reference sequence).

CDR3 amino acids: CASSQGAGGYTF. The CDR3 nucleotides read TGTGCCAGCAGTCAGGGGGCTGGTGGCTACACCTTC. The chain links TRBV12-3 or TRBV12-4 to TRBJ1-2; 8 bases map to TRBD1. Unmatched junction bases numbered 3, after V lost 5 bases and J lost 7 bases. The CDR3 is made up of 12 amino acids.

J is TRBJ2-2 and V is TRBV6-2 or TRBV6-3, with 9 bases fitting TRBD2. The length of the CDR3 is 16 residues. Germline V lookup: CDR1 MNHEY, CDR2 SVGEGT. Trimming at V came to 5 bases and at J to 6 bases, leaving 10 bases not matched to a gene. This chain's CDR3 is CASSTASGTSSGELFF. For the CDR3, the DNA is TGTGCCAGCAGTACTGCCTCAGGGACTAGCTCCGGGGAGCTGTTTTTT.

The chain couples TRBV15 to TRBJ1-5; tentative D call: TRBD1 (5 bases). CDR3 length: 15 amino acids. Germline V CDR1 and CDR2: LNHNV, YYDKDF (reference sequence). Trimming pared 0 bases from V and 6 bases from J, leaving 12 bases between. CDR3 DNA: TGTGCCACCAGCAGAGATCGGGGACCCGGTCAGCCCCAGCATTTT. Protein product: CATSRDRGPGQPQHF.

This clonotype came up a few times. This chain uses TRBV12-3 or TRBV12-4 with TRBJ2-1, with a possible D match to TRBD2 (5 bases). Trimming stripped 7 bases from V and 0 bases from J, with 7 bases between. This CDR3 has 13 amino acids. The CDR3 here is CASNGDSYNEQFF. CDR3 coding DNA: TGTGCCAGCAACGGGGACTCCTACAATGAGCAGTTCTTC.

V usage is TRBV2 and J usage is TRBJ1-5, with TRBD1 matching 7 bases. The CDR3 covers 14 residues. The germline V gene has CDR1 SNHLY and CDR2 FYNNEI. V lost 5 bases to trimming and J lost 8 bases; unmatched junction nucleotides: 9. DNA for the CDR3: TGTGCCAGCAGTTCCCCAGGGGGTCTTGAGCCCCAGCATTTT. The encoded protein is CASSSPGGLEPQHF.

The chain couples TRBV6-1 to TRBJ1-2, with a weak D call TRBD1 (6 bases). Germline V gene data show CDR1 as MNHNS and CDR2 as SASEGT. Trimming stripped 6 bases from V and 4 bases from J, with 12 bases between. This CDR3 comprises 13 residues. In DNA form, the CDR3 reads TGTGCCAGCAGGAAACAGGGCCTCTATGGCTACACCTTC. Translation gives CASRKQGLYGYTF.

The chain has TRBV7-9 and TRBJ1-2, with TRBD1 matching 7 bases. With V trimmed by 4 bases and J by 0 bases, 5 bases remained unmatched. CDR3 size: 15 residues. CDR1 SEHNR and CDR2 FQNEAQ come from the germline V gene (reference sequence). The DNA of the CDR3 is TGTGCCAGCAGCTCCAGGACAGGCTCTAACTATGGCTACACCTTC. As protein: CASSSRTGSNYGYTF.

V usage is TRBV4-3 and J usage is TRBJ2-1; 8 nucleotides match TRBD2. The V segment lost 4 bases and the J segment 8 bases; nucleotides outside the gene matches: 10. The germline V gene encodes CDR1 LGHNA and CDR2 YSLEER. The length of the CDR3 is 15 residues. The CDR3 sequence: CASSPLGTSLDEQFF. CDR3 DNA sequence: TGCGCCAGCAGCCCCTTAGGGACTAGTCTCGATGAGCAGTTCTTC.

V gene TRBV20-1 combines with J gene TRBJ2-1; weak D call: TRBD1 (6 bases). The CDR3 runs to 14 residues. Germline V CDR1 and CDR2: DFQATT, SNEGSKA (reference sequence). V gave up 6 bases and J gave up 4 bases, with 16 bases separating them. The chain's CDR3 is CSATGPRFYNEQFF. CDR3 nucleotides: TGCAGTGCAACAGGGCCGAGGTTTTACAATGAGCAGTTCTTC.

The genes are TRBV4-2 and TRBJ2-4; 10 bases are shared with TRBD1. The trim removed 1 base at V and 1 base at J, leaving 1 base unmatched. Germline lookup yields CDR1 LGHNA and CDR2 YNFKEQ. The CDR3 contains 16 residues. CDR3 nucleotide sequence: TGTGCCAGCAGCCAAGGACAGGGGGCGGCCAAAAACATTCAGTACTTC. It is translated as CASSQGQGAAKNIQYF.

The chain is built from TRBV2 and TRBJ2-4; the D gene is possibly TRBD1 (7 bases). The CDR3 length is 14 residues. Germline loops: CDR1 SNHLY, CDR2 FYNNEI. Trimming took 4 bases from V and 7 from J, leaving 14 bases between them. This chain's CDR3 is CASSGEAGGNIQYF. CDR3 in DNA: TGTGCCAGCAGTGGGGAGGCAGGGGGGAACATTCAGTACTTC.

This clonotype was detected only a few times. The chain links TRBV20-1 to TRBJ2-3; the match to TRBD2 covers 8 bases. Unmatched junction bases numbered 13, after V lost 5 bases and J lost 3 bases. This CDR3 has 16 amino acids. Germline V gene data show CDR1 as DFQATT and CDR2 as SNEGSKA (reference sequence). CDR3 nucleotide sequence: TGCAGTGCTCGCCCACTGTTTAGCGGGGCGACAGATACGCAGTATTTT. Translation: CSARPLFSGATDTQYF.